Detailed here is one TCR beta chain. The antigen this receptor binds is unknown. It has no much larger one-base neighbor in the sample; base qualities were not kept. Other DNA sequences within the sample encode an identical CDR3. These data belong to a study of blood T cell repertoires in COVID-19 (dated by TCRdb to about 2020). Notes on the research overall: Samples from collaborators originated in the United States, Italy and Spain and spanned both the acute and convalescent phases of COVID-19. The prospective study material was composed of cDNA or gDNA derived from T cells, B-cell-depleted T cells, or PBMCs. The dataset comprised deeply sampled blood TCRbeta repertoires from subjects exposed to, actively infected with, or recovered from COVID-19. A freely available public database, intended as a resource for researchers studying the immune response to SARS-CoV-2, is where the repertoires were released. Samples came from the ongoing ImmuneRACE study (first 160 participants) plus 1,254 subjects from 6 global collaborators. The sample metadata nearly always contained a de-identified subject ID, COVID-19 status, age in years and sex. HLA class I and class II types, where available, came from metadata supplied by the sample provider rather than from assay-based typing.

The CDR3, from cysteine to phenylalanine, totals 15 residues. Solely the CDR3 DNA is kept, with 45 bases framed from the first base. CDR1 and CDR2, per the germline V gene, are MDHEN and SYDVKM. Relative to germline, V is missing 4 bases and J is missing 0 bases, with 3 bases of the junction outside any gene match. Overall results and qualifications from the work: Clinical and demographic metadata were provided uncurated, with the amount varying by source and participant.

TCRbeta CDR3 regions were amplified from genomic DNA using the immunoSEQ Assay, a bias-controlled multiplex PCR. The paper's data handling went like this. The number of nucleated cells in each sample was estimated by amplification of reference gene primers within the assay. To quantify the absolute abundance of each unique TCRbeta CDR3 rearrangement, sequence reads were collapsed and filtered. For each sample, productive Simpson clonality was calculated by taking the square root of Simpson's diversity index across productive rearrangements. The immuneACCESS repertoire file appears here via TCRdb, limited to in-frame rearrangements. These files lack a portion of the clones; in checked studies, under half of the deficit traces to unresolved V genes, and the cause of the others is not known. Clone size and the V and J calls come from that table; the DNA yielded D and trimming. Across this sample there are hundreds of thousands of clones, with roughly 80% seen only once. The top ten clones comprise 6.5% to 9% of the sample.

At one collaborating source in Seattle, patients were enrolled during active infection and were followed longitudinally through the course of disease. Collaborating institutions collected whole blood in K2EDTA tubes following their own protocols. For TCRbeta analysis, collaborators shipped samples in one of three forms: frozen whole blood, isolated PBMCs, or DNA extracted from either of those sample types. This receptor chain uses TRBV28 and TRBJ2-7; TRBD2 aligns with 10 central bases. The sample was peripheral blood. The source is a woman at least 80 years old with COVID-19, enrolled during active disease. The nucleotide sequence reads as follows: TGTGCCAGCAGTTCCCCTAGCGGGAGCTCCTACGAGCAGTACTTC. Its protein is CASSSPSGSSYEQYF.